The rows below give T cell receptor beta chains drawn from one sample of a study of T cells after yellow fever vaccination. Each CDR3 protein is one row after TCRdb ran MiXCR on the 5' RACE reads. The sample shows about 340,000 distinct CDR3 sequences, around an eighth of them seen only once. Sequenced material: CD4+ T cells sorted from PBMCs, taken 15 days after the yellow fever booster vaccination. The receptors come from a man aged 18 to 35 who received the YFV17D yellow fever vaccine. Both conserved end residues are part of each CDR3. The D gene is left open where the match is weak. Rows may omit the clone size; those that give it use once, few, many or a size class.

DNA: TGCAGTGCTTACCGACACTCAAATAGCAATCAGCCCCAGCATTTT; CDR3: CSAYRHSNSNQPQHF; D: .; size: .; V: TRBV20-1; J: TRBJ1-5
DNA: TGTGCCAGCTCACCCGGACTAGCCAATGAGCAGTTCTTC; CDR3: CASSPGLANEQFF; D: TRBD2; size: few; V: TRBV18; J: TRBJ2-1
DNA: TGTGCCGTGGGCCCGGGACAGGGGAGAGCCGGGGAGCTGTTTTTT; CDR3: CAVGPGQGRAGELFF; D: TRBD1; size: .; V: TRBV12-3/TRBV12-4; J: TRBJ2-2
DNA: TGCGCCAGCAGCTTGCCCCCCCCGAACGGGGAGCTGTTTTTT; CDR3: CASSLPPPNGELFF; D: .; size: few; V: TRBV5-1; J: TRBJ2-2
DNA: TGTGCCATCAGTGGAACAGACAATCAGCCCCAGCATTTT; CDR3: CAISGTDNQPQHF; D: .; size: .; V: TRBV10-3; J: TRBJ1-5
DNA: TGCAGCGTTGAAGATTTCGCCGGGAACACTGAAGCTTTCTTT; CDR3: CSVEDFAGNTEAFF; D: .; size: .; V: TRBV29-1; J: TRBJ1-1
DNA: TGTGCCAGCAGCCCATCGGGGGACAGGGTCTACGAGCAGTACTTC; CDR3: CASSPSGDRVYEQYF; D: TRBD1; size: .; V: TRBV9; J: TRBJ2-7
DNA: TGCAGCGCCCGGACAGGAGCGAGTGAAAAACTGTTTTTT; CDR3: CSARTGASEKLFF; D: TRBD1; size: .; V: TRBV29-1; J: TRBJ1-4
DNA: TGTGCCAGCAGCTCCCCTTGGCAGCCCCAGCATTTT; CDR3: CASSSPWQPQHF; D: .; size: few; V: TRBV12-3/TRBV12-4; J: TRBJ1-5
DNA: TGCAGTGCTCCACCGACAGGTCACACTGAAGCTTTCTTT; CDR3: CSAPPTGHTEAFF; D: .; size: .; V: TRBV20-1; J: TRBJ1-1
DNA: TGTGCCAGCAGCCAAGACAGGGCTTTCCGTAATTCACCCCTCCACTTT; CDR3: CASSQDRAFRNSPLHF; D: .; size: many; V: TRBV3-1; J: TRBJ1-6
DNA: TGTGCCAGCAGCCACTCTGCGACGGAATACACACGCAAGGAAAAACTGTTTTTT; CDR3: CASSHSATEYTRKEKLFF; D: .; size: .; V: TRBV3-1; J: TRBJ1-4
DNA: TGTGCCAGCAGCCCCGGGAGCTTAGGGACCCAGTACTTC; CDR3: CASSPGSLGTQYF; D: .; size: few; V: TRBV7-8; J: TRBJ2-5
DNA: TGTGCCAGTAGTGCCGGGACAGGGGGATCCGAGCAGTACTTC; CDR3: CASSAGTGGSEQYF; D: TRBD1; size: .; V: TRBV19; J: TRBJ2-7
DNA: TGCAGTGCTAGAGAACCCGGGACAGGGGGCGAGCAGTACTTC; CDR3: CSAREPGTGGEQYF; D: TRBD1; size: .; V: TRBV20-1; J: TRBJ2-7
DNA: TGCGCCAGCAGCCAAGAAGGGACAGGGGATAGCTACGAGCAGTACTTC; CDR3: CASSQEGTGDSYEQYF; D: TRBD1; size: many; V: TRBV4-3; J: TRBJ2-7